A few counts support the clone carrying this T cell receptor beta chain. The data stem from a study of T cells in Graves' hyperthyroidism and ophthalmopathy. Patients having uncontrolled infection, another autoimmune disease, pregnancy or lactation were not included. Diagnosing involved the use of clinical symptoms, serum thyroxine and TRAb, thyroid ultrasound and orbital computed tomography. The germline gives CDR1 MNHNS, CDR2 SASEGT. Trimming left V 6 bases short and J 3 bases short, with 6 bases between. The CDR3 runs 11 residues. Template material for amplifying TCR beta CDR3 regions consisted of RNA transcripts. A set of HTBI primers served as the primers for a first-round RT-PCR of the TCR CDR3. Via MiXCR, TCRdb re-called the multiplex PCR reads, giving one row per CDR3 protein. This sample yields around 500,000 distinct CDR3 sequences, of which under 25% are seen a single time; around 54% belongs to the top ten.

The genes are TRBV6-1 and TRBJ2-7; no firm D call. Sequencing was carried out using blood. The sequence was collected from a woman in her seventies with Graves' ophthalmopathy. In DNA, the CDR3 is TGTGCCAGCAGCAACAACTACGAGCAGTACTTC. Translated: CASSNNYEQYF.